This T cell receptor beta chain came from a study of cytomegalovirus exposure and HLA in healthy donors. For the study at large: An earlier analysis found 110 million or so unique TCR beta sequences from around 180 million T cells. Notes on the study in general: As immune exposure information, only CMV serostatus was available.

The PCR ran on 60 Vbeta and 13 Jbeta primers. Sequencing used immunoSEQ multiplex PCR; TCRdb keeps in-frame clones, though not all of them. The table has 150,000 to 200,000 clones, 75% to 80% seen once. CDR1 is MDHEN, CDR2 SYDVKM, per germline. This CDR3 contains 13 residues. V gave up 7 bases and J gave up 2 bases, with 11 bases separating them. On this clone: What it binds is not known.

Sample: PBMCs. The rearrangement joins TRBV28 to TRBJ1-2; D remains ambiguous. The receptor was derived from a man aged 40-49 years in good health and CMV-seropositive. The CDR3 loop reads CASTPGQNYGYTF. Here the CDR3 DNA reads TGTGCCAGCACCCCTGGGCAGAACTATGGCTACACCTTC.